The 27 T cell receptor beta chains reported below all come from one sample, sequenced in a study of CD8+ T cells in alopecia areata. Documented treatment: oral pan-JAK inhibitor, 5-10 mg twice daily. In each case, RNA was isolated and then reverse transcribed into cDNA as the sequencing template. Assay used: immunoSEQ multiplex PCR; TCRdb lists only in-frame clones, some missing. The table lists 110,000 or so clones, roughly 50% of them singletons. Material: CD4+ T cells sorted from blood, obtained at week 24, from a patient treated with tofacitinib. These receptor sequences come from a human donor with alopecia areata.

The chain recombines TRBV25-1 with TRBJ1-2; possibly TRBD1 for D (5 bases). Germline CDR1 and CDR2: MGHDK and SYGVNS. Trimming left V 4 bases short and J 4 bases short, with 10 bases between. CDR3 length: 13 residues. CDR3 coding DNA: TGTGCCAGCAGTGTGCTGGGGACCTATGGCTACACCTTC. This translates into CASSVLGTYGYTF.

This clone came up once. J is TRBJ2-4 and V is TRBV9; 9 nucleotides match TRBD1. V was clipped by 1 base and J by 9 bases; unmatched bases: 2. CDR3 size: 13 residues. The germline V gene encodes CDR1 SGDLS and CDR2 YYNGEE. This CDR3 is CASSVTGGSIQYF. The CDR3 DNA is TGTGCCAGCAGCGTAACAGGGGGCAGCATTCAGTACTTC.

The DNA of the CDR3 is TGTGCCAGCAGCTTAGTAGGGGACAGGGTGAGGGAGACCCAGTACTTC. Amino acid sequence: CASSLVGDRVRETQYF. The V gene is TRBV7-2, the J gene TRBJ2-5; 9 bases match TRBD1. Germline lookup yields CDR1 SGHTA and CDR2 FQGNSA. This CDR3 is 16 amino acids long. V lost 1 base, J lost 5 bases, and 8 bases stayed unmatched.

The chain employs TRBV9 and TRBJ1-5, with 8 bases identical to TRBD1. The CDR3 contains 15 residues. Germline assignment: CDR1 SGDLS and CDR2 YYNGEE. After removal of 2 bases from V and 4 bases from J, the junction contained 5 bases not matched to a gene. This CDR3 reads CASSVQGALNQPQHF. In DNA, the CDR3 is TGTGCCAGCAGCGTCCAGGGGGCCCTGAATCAGCCCCAGCATTTT.

The chain carries TRBV4-2 and TRBJ2-3; 7 nucleotides align to TRBD1. The V gene's germline CDR1 is LGHNA and CDR2 YNFKEQ. The V and J ends lost 0 bases and 6 bases, in that order; junction bases with no gene match: 12. This CDR3 is 17 amino acids long. The CDR3 loop is CASSQDRDSSLKDTQYF. The DNA of the CDR3 is TGTGCCAGCAGCCAAGATCGGGACAGCTCCCTCAAGGATACGCAGTATTTT.

This clone was counted between two and nine times. This chain joins TRBV29-1 and TRBJ2-4, with 9 positions matching TRBD1. The CDR3 totals 14 residues. CDR1 and CDR2 from the germline V gene are SQVTM and ANQGSEA. Trimming removed 6 bases from V and 1 base from J; junction bases left unmatched: 4. The CDR3 reads CSVGDRAAKNIQYF. The CDR3 nucleotides read TGCAGCGTGGGGGACAGGGCTGCCAAAAACATTCAGTACTTC. Combining the CDR3 with reference TRBV29-1 and TRBJ2-4 gives the whole variable domain SAVISQKPSRDICQRGTSLTIQCQVDSQVTMMFWYRQQPGQSLTLIATANQGSEATYESGFVIDKFPISRPNLTFSTLTVSNMSPEDSSIYLCSVGDRAAKNIQYFGAGTRLSVL.

J is TRBJ2-7 and V is TRBV7-8, with TRBD1 matching over 9 bases. CDR3 length equals 15 residues. V was clipped by 3 bases and J by 2 bases; unmatched bases: 5. Germline loops: CDR1 SGHVS, CDR2 FQNEAQ. The CDR3 sequence: CASSFHGTGPYEQYF. DNA of the CDR3: TGTGCCAGCAGCTTCCACGGGACAGGGCCCTACGAGCAGTACTTC.

The rearrangement uses TRBV15 and TRBJ2-7; TRBD1 is a possible D gene (5 bases). This CDR3 is built from 14 residues. The V and J ends lost 0 bases and 3 bases respectively, with 9 bases between them. Looked up from germline, CDR1 is LNHNV and CDR2 is YYDKDF (reference sequence). The CDR3 sequence: CATSRDIGHYEQYF. CDR3 in DNA: TGTGCCACCAGCAGAGATATCGGACACTACGAGCAGTACTTC.

This chain connects TRBV5-1 to TRBJ2-2, with 9 bases fitting TRBD2. The V gene end was trimmed by 1 base and the J gene end by 4 bases; junction bases not matched to a gene: 5. CDR3 length: 16 residues. CDR1 is SGHRS, CDR2 YFSETQ, per germline. The CDR3 DNA reads as TGCGCCAGCAGCTTGACGGCTAGCGGGGCCACCGGGGAGCTGTTTTTT. This translates into CASSLTASGATGELFF.

This clone was counted a single time. The CDR3 nucleotides read TGTGCCAGCAGCTCAGAAAACTATGGCTACACCTTC. This encodes CASSSENYGYTF. V is TRBV7-9 and J is TRBJ1-2; no reliable D call. The CDR3 sequence is 12 residues long. Trimming cost V 4 bases and J 2 bases, with 5 bases left between them. Germline loops: CDR1 SEHNR, CDR2 FQNEAQ (reference sequence).

This rearrangement joins TRBV19 to TRBJ2-5, with D possibly matching TRBD2 (6 bases). Germline assignment: CDR1 LNHDA and CDR2 SQIVND (reference sequence). The CDR3 covers 13 residues. V was shortened by 3 bases and J by 5 bases, with 10 bases between the two germline ends. Here the CDR3 reads CASSMAGSETQYF. The CDR3 DNA is TGTGCCAGTAGTATGGCGGGATCGGAGACCCAGTACTTC. Drawing the rest from reference TRBV19 and TRBJ2-5, the complete variable domain is DGGITQSPKYLFRKEGQNVTLSCEQNLNHDAMYWYRQDPGQGLRLIYYSQIVNDFQKGDIAEGYSVSREKKESFPLTVTSAQKNPTAFYLCASSMAGSETQYFGPGTRLLVL.

V gene TRBV4-3 combines with J gene TRBJ2-5; 11 nucleotides agree with TRBD2. Trimming cost V 1 base and J 2 bases; bases outside gene matches: 3. This CDR3 contains 16 residues. Germline CDR1 LGHNA, CDR2 YSLEER. CDR3 coding DNA: TGCGCCAGCAGCCAAGGGGGGACTAGCGGACAAGAGACCCAGTACTTC. It specifies CASSQGGTSGQETQYF.

This clone appeared a few times. The V and J genes are TRBV28 and TRBJ2-6, with no clear D. The ends were cut back, 7 bases at V and 4 bases at J, with 5 bases in the middle. Germline CDR1 and CDR2: MDHEN and SYDVKM. This CDR3 is 12 amino acids long. The CDR3 DNA reads TGTGCCAGCACCCCGGGGGCCAACGTCCTGACTTTC. Translated: CASTPGANVLTF.

The chain links TRBV5-1 to TRBJ2-2; D uncertain. CDR1 is SGHRS and CDR2 is YFSETQ in the germline V gene. The CDR3 totals 13 residues. Trimming shortened V by 3 bases and J by 1 base, and 4 bases separated the two germline ends. The CDR3: CASSSMNTGELFF. In DNA, the CDR3 is TGCGCCAGCAGCTCCATGAACACCGGGGAGCTGTTTTTT.

The chain employs TRBV29-1 and TRBJ2-2; the D gene is possibly TRBD2 (7 bases). The CDR3 spans 13 residues. The germline V gene has CDR1 SQVTM and CDR2 ANQGSEA. V was pared by 3 bases and J by 6 bases, with 11 bases between. In DNA, the CDR3 is TGCAGCGTTGACAGGGGAGGGGCCGGGGAGCTGTTTTTT. Its protein is CSVDRGGAGELFF.

The chain combines TRBV5-1 with TRBJ1-2; tentatively, D is TRBD1 (6 bases). CDR3 length: 13 residues. Germline CDR1 and CDR2: SGHRS and YFSETQ. Trimming left V 0 bases short and J 8 bases short, with 11 bases between. This CDR3 is CASSLDGQSGYTF. The CDR3 coding sequence is TGCGCCAGCAGCTTGGATGGACAGTCGGGCTACACCTTC.

The chain has TRBV4-3 and TRBJ2-5; 9 nucleotides agree with TRBD2. The germline CDR1 and CDR2 sequences are LGHNA and YSLEER. The CDR3 is 16 residues long. The V gene end was trimmed by 0 bases and the J gene end by 3 bases; junction bases not matched to a gene: 5. CDR3 coding DNA: TGCGCCAGCAGCCAAGATCCGCGGGGGGGTGAAGAGACCCAGTACTTC. This codes for CASSQDPRGGEETQYF.

This clone was observed a handful of times. The V and J genes are TRBV7-9 and TRBJ2-7; D may be TRBD1 (5 bases). This CDR3 region has 14 residues. The V and J ends lost 1 base and 2 bases respectively, with 9 bases between them. CDR1 and CDR2 (germline): SEHNR, FQNEAQ (reference sequence). The CDR3 nucleotides are TGTGCCAGCAGCTTAGTGGCAGGGCCCTACGAGCAGTACTTC. Its protein product is CASSLVAGPYEQYF.

The table lists this clone with many counts. The gene calls are TRBV7-2 and TRBJ1-2; D gene uncertain. CDR3 size: 13 residues. The germline V and J ends were trimmed by 6 bases and 8 bases, with 16 bases remaining between them. CDR1 is SGHTA, CDR2 FQGNSA, per germline. The CDR3, as DNA: TGTGCCAGCAGTCTAGAGTCCCTGGGGGGCTACACCTTC. It codes for CASSLESLGGYTF.

The J gene is TRBJ2-3, the V gene TRBV30, with 11 bases matching TRBD2. This CDR3 is built from 16 residues. Germline assignment: CDR1 GTSNPN and CDR2 SVGIG (reference sequence). The junction had 6 bases not matched to a gene; V was cut back by 1 base and J by 3 bases. CDR3 in DNA: TGTGCCTGGAGTGCCCCCCCTAGCGGGGGGACAGATACGCAGTATTTT. Protein product: CAWSAPPSGGTDTQYF.

The chain employs TRBV28 and TRBJ1-2, with 7 bases fitting TRBD1. The V gene's germline CDR1 is MDHEN and CDR2 SYDVKM. Trimming at V came to 4 bases and at J to 2 bases, leaving 10 bases not matched to a gene. The CDR3 totals 16 residues. CDR3 amino acids: CASSSPSRGRNYGYTF. CDR3 sequence (DNA): TGTGCCAGCAGTTCTCCTTCGAGGGGGCGGAACTATGGCTACACCTTC.

V is TRBV30 and J is TRBJ2-7; D not certain. Germline V CDR1 and CDR2: GTSNPN, SVGIG (reference sequence). V was cut by 0 bases and J by 2 bases, with 2 bases left in between. CDR3 size: 11 residues. CDR3 in amino acids: CAWSVAYEQYF. CDR3 sequence (DNA): TGTGCCTGGAGTGTCGCCTACGAGCAGTACTTC.

This sequence joins TRBV7-8 and TRBJ2-1, with D hard to call. Between the trimmed V and J ends, which lost 5 bases and 0 bases, there was a span of 8 bases. The CDR3 contains 14 residues. In germline, CDR1 is SGHVS, CDR2 FQNEAQ. The chain's CDR3 is CASSAGISYNEQFF. CDR3 sequence (DNA): TGTGCCAGCAGCGCAGGTATCTCCTACAATGAGCAGTTCTTC.

The chain has TRBV7-2 and TRBJ1-5; D not resolved. Germline CDR1 SGHTA, CDR2 FQGNSA. The CDR3 extends over 12 amino acids. Trimming shortened V by 5 bases and J by 3 bases, and 5 bases separated the two germline ends. CDR3 in amino acids: CASSHYNQPQHF. CDR3 nucleotide sequence: TGTGCCAGCAGCCACTACAATCAGCCCCAGCATTTT.

CDR3 sequence (DNA): TGTGCCTGGAGTGTCCAGGTCCCTTTGGTCACTGAAGCTTTCTTT. It encodes CAWSVQVPLVTEAFF. V gene TRBV30 combines with J gene TRBJ1-1; no definite D call. Trimming removed 0 bases from V and 4 bases from J, with 15 bases in between. Germline CDR1 is GTSNPN and CDR2 is SVGIG (reference sequence). The CDR3 contains 15 residues.

This clone has a single count. The V call is TRBV29-1, the J call TRBJ1-2, with TRBD1 matching over 8 bases. Trimming cost V 6 bases and J 6 bases; bases outside gene matches: 6. Germline values: CDR1 SQVTM, CDR2 ANQGSEA. The CDR3 sequence is 12 residues long. The CDR3 loop reads CSVTATGDGYTF. The CDR3 DNA reads as TGCAGCGTGACGGCGACAGGGGATGGCTACACCTTC.

This clone was counted only a few times. The chain's CDR3 is CASMQGEVAEKLFF. CDR3 nucleotide sequence: TGTGCCAGCATGCAAGGGGAGGTAGCGGAAAAACTGTTTTTT. The J gene is TRBJ1-4, the V gene TRBV2; weak D call: TRBD1 (5 bases). V was clipped by 7 bases and J by 8 bases, with 17 bases between them. Germline values: CDR1 SNHLY, CDR2 FYNNEI. This CDR3 comprises 14 residues.